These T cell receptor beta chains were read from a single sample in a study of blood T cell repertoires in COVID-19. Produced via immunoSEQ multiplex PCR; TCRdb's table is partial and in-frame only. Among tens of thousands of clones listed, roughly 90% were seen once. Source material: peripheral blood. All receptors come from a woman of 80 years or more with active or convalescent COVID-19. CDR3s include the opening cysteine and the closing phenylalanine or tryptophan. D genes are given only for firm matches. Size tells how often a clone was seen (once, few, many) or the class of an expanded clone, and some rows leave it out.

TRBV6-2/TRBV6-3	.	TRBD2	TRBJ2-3	CASSLTSGGPLDTQYF	TGTGCCAGCAGCCTGACTAGCGGGGGGCCTCTGGATACGCAGTATTTT
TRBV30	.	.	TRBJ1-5	CAWSVTGKGNQPQHF	TGTGCCTGGAGTGTAACAGGTAAAGGCAATCAGCCCCAGCATTTT
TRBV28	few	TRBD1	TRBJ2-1	CASSGTGTGRYNEQFF	TGTGCCAGCAGTGGAACCGGGACAGGGAGGTACAATGAGCAGTTCTTC
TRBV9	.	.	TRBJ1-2	CASSTGPSPSNYGYTF	TGTGCCAGCAGCACAGGACCCTCCCCTTCTAACTATGGCTACACCTTC
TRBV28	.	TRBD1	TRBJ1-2	CASSYTPSGQGYGYTF	TGTGCCAGCAGTTACACACCTTCGGGACAGGGCTATGGCTACACCTTC
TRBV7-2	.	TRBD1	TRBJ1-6	CASSPRTGIGSPLHF	TGTGCCAGCAGCCCTCGGACAGGAATCGGTTCACCCCTCCACTTT
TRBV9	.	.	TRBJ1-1	CASSVGASGTEAFF	TGTGCCAGCAGCGTAGGCGCCTCCGGCACTGAAGCTTTCTTT
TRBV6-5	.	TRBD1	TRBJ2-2	CASRRDRGSTGELFF	TGTGCCAGCAGGCGCGACAGGGGGTCTACCGGGGAGCTGTTTTTT
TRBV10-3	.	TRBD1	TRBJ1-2	CAISELQGARGYTF	TGTGCCATCAGTGAGTTACAGGGGGCCAGGGGCTACACCTTC
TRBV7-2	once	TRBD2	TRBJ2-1	CASSSSGGLYNEQFF	TGTGCCAGCAGCTCCAGCGGGGGGCTATACAATGAGCAGTTCTTC
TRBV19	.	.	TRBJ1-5	CASSMGQNQPQHF	TGTGCCAGTAGTATGGGGCAGAATCAGCCCCAGCATTTT
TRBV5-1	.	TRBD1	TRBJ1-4	CASSPGTATNEKLFF	TGCGCCAGCAGCCCTGGGACAGCAACTAATGAAAAACTGTTTTTT
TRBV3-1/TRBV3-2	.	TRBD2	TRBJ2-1	CASSQATSPGNEQFF	TGTGCCAGCAGCCAGGCGACTAGCCCCGGCAATGAGCAGTTCTTC
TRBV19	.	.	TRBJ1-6	CASTRNNRVNNSPLHF	TGTGCCAGTACCCGAAACAACAGGGTCAACAATTCACCCCTCCACTTT
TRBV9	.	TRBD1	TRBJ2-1	CASSVVGQGYYNEQFF	TGTGCCAGCAGCGTAGTAGGACAGGGTTACTACAATGAGCAGTTCTTC
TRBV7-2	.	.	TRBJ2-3	CASSDRGAGTQYF	TGTGCCAGCAGCGATCGGGGGGCGGGTACGCAGTATTTT
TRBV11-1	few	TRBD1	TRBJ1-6	CASSLTGQGVSPLHF	TGTGCCAGCAGCTTGACCGGACAGGGAGTTTCACCCCTCCACTTT
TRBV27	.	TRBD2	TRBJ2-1	CASRGLAYGNEQFF	TGTGCCAGCAGGGGACTAGCGTATGGCAATGAGCAGTTCTTC
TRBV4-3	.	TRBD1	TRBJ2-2	CASSPQGAANTGELFF	TGCGCCAGCAGCCCCCAGGGGGCGGCGAACACCGGGGAGCTGTTTTTT
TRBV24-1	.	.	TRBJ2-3	CATSERVGDTQYF	TGTGCCACCAGTGAGAGGGTAGGAGATACGCAGTATTTT
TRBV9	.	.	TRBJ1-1	CASSVRESNTEAFF	TGTGCCAGCAGCGTCAGGGAATCGAACACTGAAGCTTTCTTT
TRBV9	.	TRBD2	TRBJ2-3	CASSVSGGAVADTQYF	TGTGCCAGCAGCGTATCGGGGGGGGCCGTGGCAGATACGCAGTATTTT
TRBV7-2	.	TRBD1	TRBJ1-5	CASSLSGQGGQPQHF	TGTGCCAGCAGCTTATCGGGACAGGGGGGTCAGCCCCAGCATTTT
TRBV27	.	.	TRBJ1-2	CASSYDGQDGYTF	TGTGCCAGCAGTTACGATGGGCAGGATGGCTACACCTTC
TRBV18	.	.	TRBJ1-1	CASSPTVNTEAFF	TGTGCCAGCTCACCAACGGTTAACACTGAAGCTTTCTTT